This paragraph covers one TCR beta chain sequence. Its recognized antigen is unknown. Base qualities are missing; no much larger clone stands one base away. The intended sense of this specimen's time point label: persistent/refractory GD, antithyroid drugs over 5 years with positive TRAb. For both TCR sequencing and RNA sequencing, RNA was extracted from PBMCs in TRIzol. The diagnosis of Graves' disease was made according to American Thyroid Association guidelines. Patients for the study were recruited at an endocrinology department in Xi'an, China. Each patient gave 7.5 to 10 milliliters of peripheral blood, collected in an EDTA anticoagulant tube. Ficoll Paque Plus density gradient separation was used to isolate PBMCs, and no additional T cell sorting was done. An Agilent 2100 Bioanalyzer and agarose gel were used to assess RNA quality, and a NanoDrop 2000 was used to measure RNA concentration. The V and J ends are trimmed by 2 bases and 0 bases, leaving 17 bases between them. CDR1 and CDR2 are read off the germline V gene (reference sequence) as SEHNR and FQNEAQ. Counted from cysteine to phenylalanine, this CDR3 has 18 amino acids. Only CDR3 DNA remains: 54 bases, in frame from the first base.

Library construction relied on multiplex PCR. Sequencer: Illumina HiSeq 4000. To build TCR beta libraries, CDR3 regions were amplified by Arm-PCR using iRepertoire HTBI primers. Before sequencing, the PCR products went through gel purification. The study's processing was this. A total of 60 to 80 TRBV and some 13 TRBJ segments were identified across samples and were used for gene usage analysis of CDR3 amino acid clonotypes. COPE and FqMerger were used to merge filtered high-quality paired reads into contigs. BLAST was used to align contigs to the IMGT TRBV, TRBD and TRBJ reference genes, and CDR3 was defined following IMGT. Any clonotype with a frequency above 0.1% was classified as a highly expanded clone. Shannon entropy served as the measure of repertoire diversity, while the Gini coefficient captured V-J evenness. A clonotype found in more than one individual was treated as public. Through fastp at Q25 and MiXCR, TCRdb rebuilt clones from the public reads, retaining in-frame beta chains. Each entry merges the rows of one CDR3 protein and shows their most common DNA and genes. TCRdb, not the authors, supplied the V and J calls. The sample table shows roughly 360,000 distinct CDR3 sequences, and 20% to 25% are seen once. The ten top clones hold approximately 27% of the sample.

This specimen belongs to a study of regulatory T cells in long-lasting Graves disease (dated by TCRdb to about 2021). Turning to the overall study: Persistent Graves' disease was defined as antithyroid drug treatment for over 5 years with persistently positive TSH receptor autoantibodies. This study used TCR sequencing and RNA sequencing of peripheral blood to compare persistent Graves' disease patients against newly diagnosed Graves' disease patients. The study was conducted in China and was registered as a clinical trial. A total of roughly 35 samples were covered by TCR sequencing, comprising approximately 13 persistent and around 20 newly diagnosed Graves' disease patients. On average, persistent Graves' disease patients in the clinical cohort had been on antithyroid drugs for about 10 years.

Here is what the overall study found, with its caveats: Persistent patients shared more public clonotypes among themselves (2,741) than newly diagnosed patients did (approximately 970). Preferential use of TRBV28, TRBJ1-2 and TRBJ2-5 was observed in persistent disease, whereas TRBV20-1 and TRBJ2-1 were favored in newly diagnosed disease. Because the primary lesion, thyroid tissue, could not be accessed, the study looked at peripheral blood alone. Compared with newly diagnosed patients, patients with persistent Graves' disease had lower TCR Shannon entropy and fewer highly expanded clones, which suggests clonal expansion. The authors noted that the small sample size was a limitation that may lower accuracy. Only the TCR beta chain was sequenced and analyzed.

The sequence was collected from a middle-aged woman with Graves disease. Donor details come from another sample of the same person, matched by shared clones. The sequences come from peripheral blood mononuclear cells (PBMCs), collected when the disease was refractory, from a patient treated with antithyroid drugs. This chain joins TRBV7-9 to TRBJ1-3; no confident D gene assignment can be made. The DNA sequence is given as TGTGCCAGCAGCTTACCTACCGCGACAACGGGCTCTGGAAACACCATATATTTT. The translation is CASSLPTATTGSGNTIYF. The variable domain in full, with residues beyond the CDR3 obtained from the reference TRBV7-9 and TRBJ1-3 genes, is DTGVSQNPRHKITKRGQNVTFRCDPISEHNRLYWYRQTLGQGPEFLTYFQNEAQLEKSRLLSDRFSAERPKGSFSTLEIQRTEQGDSAMYLCASSLPTATTGSGNTIYFGEGSWLTVV.